The 27 T cell receptor beta chains listed next were all sequenced from one sample in a study of shared T cell receptors in the human thymus. Assay: immunoSEQ multiplex PCR; the TCRdb copy retains only in-frame clones and omits some. The repertoire has almost 550,000 clones, around 78% of them found once; the top ten carry 0.013%. These sequences were also reported in another study, on human thymus T cells.

The sample was thymocytes. These receptors were taken from a boy in the first two years of life with a congenital heart defect.

The chain recombines TRBV5-5 with TRBJ2-7, with TRBD1 identical over 11 bases. The CDR3 is 13 residues long. The germline gives CDR1 SGHKS, CDR2 YYEKEE (reference sequence). V shed 5 bases and J 2 bases; nucleotides not matched to a gene: 0. CDR3 protein: CASRGQGAYEQYF. Here the CDR3 DNA reads TGTGCCAGCAGGGGACAGGGGGCCTACGAGCAGTACTTC.

This rearrangement joins TRBV6-1 to TRBJ2-5; maybe TRBD1 (6 bases). The J call may be incorrect, as the DNA end agrees better with TRBJ2-7. CDR1 and CDR2 (germline): MNHNS, SASEGT. CDR3 length: 13 amino acids. CDR3 nucleotides: TGTGCCAGCAGTGCAGAGCAGGGGTACGAGCAGTACTTC. Protein product: CASSAEQGYEQYF.

This sequence joins TRBV19 and TRBJ1-1; no firm D call. V lost 2 bases to trimming and J lost 0 bases, with 7 bases between them. This CDR3 contains 14 residues. Germline V CDR1 and CDR2: LNHDA, SQIVND (reference sequence). The CDR3 is CASSIWAMNTEAFF. DNA of the CDR3: TGTGCCAGTAGTATATGGGCCATGAACACTGAAGCTTTCTTT.

V gene TRBV25-1 combines with J gene TRBJ2-7, with 7 nucleotides matching TRBD1. The germline V gene has CDR1 MGHDK and CDR2 SYGVNS. J lost 2 bases, V lost 5 bases, and 9 bases had no gene match. The CDR3 is 15 residues long. CDR3 nucleotide sequence: TGTGCCAGCAGTTCCGACAGGGACATCCCCTACGAGCAGTACTTC. Amino acid sequence: CASSSDRDIPYEQYF.

The chain joins TRBV7-9 to TRBJ2-7, with 9 positions matching TRBD2. The CDR3 covers 15 residues. Losses at the gene ends were 2 bases for V and 2 bases for J; bases not matched to a gene: 4. Germline-derived CDR1 and CDR2 are SEHNR and FQNEAQ (reference sequence). CDR3 in DNA: TGTGCCAGCAGCTTATGGGTAGCGGGGGCCTACGAGCAGTACTTC. Translation gives CASSLWVAGAYEQYF. The full variable domain, completed using reference TRBV7-9 and TRBJ2-7, is DTGVSQNPRHKITKRGQNVTFRCDPISEHNRLYWYRQTLGQGPEFLTYFQNEAQLEKSRLLSDRFSAERPKGSFSTLEIQRTEQGDSAMYLCASSLWVAGAYEQYFGPGTRLTVT.

The chain is built from TRBV7-9 and TRBJ2-3; TRBD2 matches at 8 bases. Germline V lookup: CDR1 SEHNR, CDR2 FQNEAQ (reference sequence). The CDR3 is 16 residues long. V lost 5 bases, J lost 7 bases, and 14 bases stayed unmatched. CDR3 protein: CASSGYSGAADNTQYF. The CDR3 DNA reads as TGTGCCAGCAGCGGCTATAGCGGGGCGGCCGATAATACGCAGTATTTT.

This clone was picked up one time. The chain recombines TRBV5-1 with TRBJ2-6; 8 bases fit TRBD1. The germline V gene encodes CDR1 SGHRS and CDR2 YFSETQ. J lost 2 bases, V lost 4 bases, and 8 bases had no gene match. CDR3 size: 17 residues. The CDR3 DNA follows: TGCGCCAGCAGCCCCAGGACAGGGCGTACTGGGGCCAACGTCCTGACTTTC. Amino acids: CASSPRTGRTGANVLTF.

This clone occurred a few times. The chain is built from TRBV6-5 and TRBJ2-5; 8 nucleotides agree with TRBD1. Germline trimming cut 3 bases from V and 4 bases from J; bases unmatched to any gene: 4. The CDR3 extends over 14 amino acids. Germline-derived CDR1 and CDR2 are MNHEY and SVGAGI. CDR3 in amino acids: CASSYLTGAETQYF. The CDR3 coding sequence is TGTGCCAGCAGTTATCTGACAGGGGCAGAGACCCAGTACTTC.

This chain connects TRBV4-2 to TRBJ1-3; 7 bases are a match to TRBD1. The V gene end was trimmed by 0 bases and the J gene end by 0 bases; junction bases not matched to a gene: 14. CDR1 and CDR2 from the germline V gene are LGHNA and YNFKEQ. The CDR3 is made up of 20 amino acids. The CDR3 DNA reads TGTGCCAGCAGCCAAGATTTGGTGGAGACAGGGAACTACTCTGGAAACACCATATATTTT. This encodes CASSQDLVETGNYSGNTIYF.

The chain employs TRBV12-5 and TRBJ2-1, with 7 bases fitting TRBD2. CDR1 and CDR2 (germline): LGHNT, FRNRAP. This CDR3 has 17 residues. The junction had 8 bases not matched to a gene; V was cut back by 0 bases and J by 3 bases. CDR3 region: CASGLVIGSGYYNEQFF. The CDR3 coding sequence is TGTGCTAGTGGTTTGGTAATAGGTAGCGGGTACTACAATGAGCAGTTCTTC.

CDR3 sequence reads: CASSEDLGDSRVGRASYEQYF. The CDR3 coding sequence is TGCGCCAGCAGTGAGGATCTGGGGGACAGCCGGGTCGGGAGGGCCTCCTACGAGCAGTACTTC. The chain is built from TRBV10-1 and TRBJ2-7, with D possibly matching TRBD2 (8 bases). This CDR3 spans 21 amino acids. Germline lookup yields CDR1 WNHNN and CDR2 SYGVQD (reference sequence). Trimming stripped 2 bases from V and 0 bases from J, with 29 bases between.

V is TRBV10-1 and J is TRBJ2-7; TRBD1 aligns across 9 bases. The CDR3 length is 15 residues. The germline CDR1 and CDR2 sequences are WNHNN and SYGVQD (reference sequence). V trimming: 7 bases; J trimming: 3 bases; junction bases outside the gene matches: 10. The CDR3 DNA is TGCGCCAGCACCCCTAAACAGGGGGCTCTCTACGAGCAGTACTTC. Amino acid sequence: CASTPKQGALYEQYF.

The chain recombines TRBV5-4 with TRBJ2-7; D unresolved. The CDR3 has 13 residues. V was trimmed by 7 bases and J by 2 bases, leaving 13 bases between them. Germline CDR1 and CDR2: SGHNT and YYREEE (reference sequence). The CDR3 DNA sequence: TGTGCCAGCTCGACCGACTCCCCCTACGAGCAGTACTTC. Its translation is CASSTDSPYEQYF.

The chain links TRBV10-1 to TRBJ2-1; 9 bases agree with TRBD2. The CDR3 length is 15 residues. Unmatched junction bases numbered 6, after V lost 5 bases and J lost 4 bases. CDR1 WNHNN and CDR2 SYGVQD come from the germline V gene (reference sequence). CDR3 in amino acids: CASSRIAGAYNEQFF. CDR3 nucleotide sequence: TGCGCCAGCAGTCGAATAGCGGGAGCATACAATGAGCAGTTCTTC.

This clone was recorded once. The V gene is TRBV29-1, the J gene TRBJ2-1; TRBD1 matches 8 bases. The CDR3 consists of 13 residues. Germline V gene data show CDR1 as SQVTM and CDR2 as ANQGSEA. Trimming took 6 bases from V and 0 from J; bases not matched to a gene: 1. The CDR3 loop is CSVDRDSYNEQFF. The CDR3 coding sequence is TGCAGCGTGGACAGGGACTCCTACAATGAGCAGTTCTTC.

The count of this clone is one. V usage is TRBV4-2 and J usage is TRBJ2-1; D gene uncertain. V was pared by 0 bases and J by 5 bases, with 20 bases between. In germline, CDR1 is LGHNA, CDR2 YNFKEQ. This CDR3 has 18 amino acids. The CDR3 protein is CASSQEASGSGRHNEQFF. As DNA, the CDR3 is TGTGCCAGCAGCCAAGAGGCTTCTGGTTCAGGCCGACACAATGAGCAGTTCTTC.

The CDR3 sequence is CASRPQGSRAYEQYF. For the CDR3, the DNA is TGCGCCAGCAGGCCCCAGGGGAGCCGCGCTTACGAGCAGTACTTC. The chain has TRBV5-1 and TRBJ2-7; a weak D match, TRBD1 (6 bases). Looked up from germline, CDR1 is SGHRS and CDR2 is YFSETQ. The length of the CDR3 is 15 residues. Trimming removed 5 bases from V and 4 bases from J, with 19 bases in between. The full variable domain, completed using reference TRBV5-1 and TRBJ2-7, is KAGVTQTPRYLIKTRGQQVTLSCSPISGHRSVSWYQQTPGQGLQFLFEYFSETQRNKGNFPGRFSGRQFSNSRSEMNVSTLELGDSALYLCASRPQGSRAYEQYFGPGTRLTVT.

V gene TRBV14 combines with J gene TRBJ2-2; 7 nucleotides match TRBD1. The CDR3 runs 17 residues. Germline-derived CDR1 and CDR2 are SGHDN and FVKESK. J lost 2 bases, V lost 0 bases, and 6 bases had no gene match. The CDR3 nucleotides are TGTGCCAGCAGCCAAGAACTACAGGGGCTTAACACCGGGGAGCTGTTTTTT. It codes for CASSQELQGLNTGELFF.

This chain joins TRBV27 and TRBJ2-2, with 7 positions matching TRBD1. This CDR3 is built from 15 residues. CDR1 MNHEY and CDR2 SMNVEV come from the germline V gene (reference sequence). V dropped 6 bases and J dropped 8; count of bases not matched to a gene: 12. CDR3 protein: CASRPGTVLPGELFF. In DNA, the CDR3 is TGTGCCAGCAGGCCCGGGACAGTCTTGCCTGGGGAGCTGTTTTTT.

The chain combines TRBV7-8 with TRBJ2-3; TRBD2 aligns across 9 bases. The V and J ends lost 7 bases and 4 bases, in that order; junction bases with no gene match: 6. Germline CDR1 is SGHVS and CDR2 is FQNEAQ. CDR3 size: 14 residues. DNA of the CDR3: TGTGCCAGCAACCCTAGCGGGACGGCAGATACGCAGTATTTT. Translated: CASNPSGTADTQYF.

This chain uses TRBV27 with TRBJ2-1, with 7 bases aligning to TRBD2. Germline CDR1 and CDR2: MNHEY and SMNVEV (reference sequence). The CDR3 extends over 15 amino acids. With 5 bases clipped from V and 6 bases from J, the junction kept 10 bases outside the gene matches. CDR3 in amino acids: CASSQGLVSINEQFF. CDR3 sequence (DNA): TGTGCCAGCAGTCAAGGACTAGTTAGTATCAATGAGCAGTTCTTC.

The chain has TRBV27 and TRBJ1-4; TRBD1 agrees at 10 bases. CDR3 length equals 16 residues. V trimming: 7 bases; J trimming: 6 bases; junction bases outside the gene matches: 11. Per germline, CDR1 MNHEY and CDR2 SMNVEV (reference sequence). DNA for the CDR3: TGTGCCAGCACCCTACGTGTAGGGACAGGGGATGAAAAACTGTTTTTT. Amino acid sequence: CASTLRVGTGDEKLFF.

This sequence joins TRBV28 and TRBJ2-7; 7 bases are shared with TRBD1. CDR3 size: 15 residues. Unmatched junction bases numbered 6, after V lost 2 bases and J lost 2 bases. Germline assignment: CDR1 MDHEN and CDR2 SYDVKM. CDR3 sequence reads: CASSLGDSGAYEQYF. The CDR3 DNA follows: TGTGCCAGCAGTTTAGGGGACAGCGGAGCCTACGAGCAGTACTTC.

CDR3 nucleotide sequence: TGTGCCAGCAGCCCAACACGGAGGGAGCGGGAGTCCCGCAATGAGCAGTTCTTC. It specifies CASSPTRRERESRNEQFF. The genes are TRBV7-2 and TRBJ2-1; 8 bases fit TRBD2. Germline CDR1 and CDR2: SGHTA and FQGNSA. The CDR3 is 18 amino acids. J gave up 6 bases and V 5 bases, and 18 bases lay outside the gene matches.

On this clone itself: An end of the junction does not agree with germline; a read error may underlie this. In the same sample, other DNA sequences code for this CDR3. The V gene is TRBV18, the J gene TRBJ2-5; 9 bases are shared with TRBD1. The CDR3 extends over 15 amino acids. Germline loops: CDR1 KGHSH, CDR2 LQKENI. For the CDR3, the DNA is TGTGCTAGCTCACCACCGAAGGGACAGGGAGAGACCCAGTACTTC. Its protein is CASSPPKGQGETQYF.

The table lists this clone with a few counts. The chain is built from TRBV15 and TRBJ2-7, with 12 bases identical to TRBD1. The CDR3 runs 18 residues. Trimming at V came to 3 bases and at J to 0 bases, leaving 9 bases not matched to a gene. Germline loops: CDR1 LNHNV, CDR2 YYDKDF (reference sequence). CDR3 sequence: CATSRPGQGAMSSYEQYF. The CDR3 DNA reads TGTGCCACCAGCAGGCCGGGACAGGGGGCCATGAGCTCCTACGAGCAGTACTTC.

The V and J genes are TRBV7-8 and TRBJ2-3, with D maybe TRBD1 (6 bases). Germline V gives CDR1 SGHVS, CDR2 FQNEAQ. The CDR3 spans 19 residues. The V end was cut by 0 bases, the J end by 0 bases, with 19 bases between. In DNA form, the CDR3 reads TGTGCCAGCAGCTTAGCGTTCGTCAGGGGCGGTACTAGCACAGATACGCAGTATTTT. Translated, it gives CASSLAFVRGGTSTDTQYF.